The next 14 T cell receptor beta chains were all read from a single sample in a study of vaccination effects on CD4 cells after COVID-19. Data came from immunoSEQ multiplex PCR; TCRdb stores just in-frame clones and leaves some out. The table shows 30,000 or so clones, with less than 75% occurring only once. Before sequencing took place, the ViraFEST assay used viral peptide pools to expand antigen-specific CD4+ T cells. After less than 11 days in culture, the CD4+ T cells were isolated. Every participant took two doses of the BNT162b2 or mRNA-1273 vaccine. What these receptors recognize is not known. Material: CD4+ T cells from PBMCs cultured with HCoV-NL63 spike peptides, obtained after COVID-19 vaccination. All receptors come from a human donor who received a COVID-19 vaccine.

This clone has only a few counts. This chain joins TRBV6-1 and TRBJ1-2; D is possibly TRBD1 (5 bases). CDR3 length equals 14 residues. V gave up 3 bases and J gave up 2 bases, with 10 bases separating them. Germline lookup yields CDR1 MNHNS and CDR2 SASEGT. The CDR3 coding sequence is TGTGCCAGCAGTGAGGGTCGACAGAACTATGGCTACACCTTC. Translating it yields CASSEGRQNYGYTF.

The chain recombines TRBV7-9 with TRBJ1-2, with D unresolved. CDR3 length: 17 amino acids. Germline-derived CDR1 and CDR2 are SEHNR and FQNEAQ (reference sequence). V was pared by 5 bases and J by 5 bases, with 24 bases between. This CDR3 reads CASSPRGAPSGGYGYTF. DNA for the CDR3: TGTGCCAGCAGCCCTCGGGGAGCCCCTTCAGGAGGTTATGGCTACACCTTC.

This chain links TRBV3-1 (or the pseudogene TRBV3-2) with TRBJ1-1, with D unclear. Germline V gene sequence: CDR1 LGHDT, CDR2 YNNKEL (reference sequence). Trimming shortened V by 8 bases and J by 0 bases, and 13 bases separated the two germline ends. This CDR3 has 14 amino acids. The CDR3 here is CASGLGSLNTEAFF. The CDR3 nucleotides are TGTGCCAGCGGACTTGGGAGCCTGAACACTGAAGCTTTCTTT.

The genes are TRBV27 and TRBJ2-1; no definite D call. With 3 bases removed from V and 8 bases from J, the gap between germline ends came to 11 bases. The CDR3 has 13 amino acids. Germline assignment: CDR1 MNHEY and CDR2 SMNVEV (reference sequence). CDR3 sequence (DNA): TGTGCCAGCAGTTTCTATAGTACCCATGAGCAGTTCTTC. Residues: CASSFYSTHEQFF.

The CDR3 nucleotides are TGTGCCAGCAGGCCCCCAGGACTAGCTTACGAGCAGTACTTC. Its translation is CASRPPGLAYEQYF. The chain uses TRBV28 and TRBJ2-7, with TRBD2 matching over 8 bases. The junction had 8 bases not matched to a gene; V was cut back by 6 bases and J by 4 bases. Germline-derived CDR1 and CDR2 are MDHEN and SYDVKM. The CDR3 is made up of 14 amino acids.

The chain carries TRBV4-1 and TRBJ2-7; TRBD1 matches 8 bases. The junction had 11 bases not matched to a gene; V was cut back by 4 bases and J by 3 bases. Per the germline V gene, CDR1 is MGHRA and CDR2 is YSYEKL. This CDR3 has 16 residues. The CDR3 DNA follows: TGCGCCAGCAGCCCGCCGCTCCCAGGGGGCGGCTACGAGCAGTACTTC. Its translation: CASSPPLPGGGYEQYF.

Here the CDR3 reads CASRQSPGGGYGYTF. The CDR3 DNA follows: TGTGCCAGCCGCCAATCCCCGGGCGGAGGCTATGGCTACACCTTC. V usage is TRBV6-4 and J usage is TRBJ1-2; D gene ambiguous. V lost 8 bases and J 4 bases, leaving 20 bases between the germline ends. The CDR3 runs to 15 residues. Germline-derived CDR1 and CDR2 are MRHNA and SNTAGT.

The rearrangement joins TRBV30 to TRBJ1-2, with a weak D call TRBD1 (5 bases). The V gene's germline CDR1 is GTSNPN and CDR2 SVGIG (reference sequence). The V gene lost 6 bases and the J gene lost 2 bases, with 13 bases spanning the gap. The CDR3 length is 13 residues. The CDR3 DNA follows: TGTGCCTGCCCGCGGGGGAGAAACTATGGCTACACCTTC. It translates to CACPRGRNYGYTF.

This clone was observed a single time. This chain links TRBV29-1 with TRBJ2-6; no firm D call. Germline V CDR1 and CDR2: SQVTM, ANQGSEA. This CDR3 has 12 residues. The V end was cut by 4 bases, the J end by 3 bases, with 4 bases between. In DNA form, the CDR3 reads TGCAGCGTTGGGGATGGGGCCAACGTCCTGACTTTC. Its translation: CSVGDGANVLTF.

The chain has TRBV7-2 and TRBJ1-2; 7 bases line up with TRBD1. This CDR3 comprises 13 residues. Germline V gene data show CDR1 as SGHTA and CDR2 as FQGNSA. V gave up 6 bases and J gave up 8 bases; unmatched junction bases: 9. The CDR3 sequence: CASREQGVWGYTF. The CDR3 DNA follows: TGTGCCAGCAGAGAGCAGGGGGTTTGGGGCTACACCTTC.

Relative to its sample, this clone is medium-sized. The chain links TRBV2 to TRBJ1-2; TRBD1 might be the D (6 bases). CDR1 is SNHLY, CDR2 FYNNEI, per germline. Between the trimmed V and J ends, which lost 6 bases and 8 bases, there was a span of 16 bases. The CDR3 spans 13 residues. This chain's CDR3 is CASSSNRALGYTF. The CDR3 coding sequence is TGTGCCAGCAGCTCCAACAGGGCACTGGGCTACACCTTC.

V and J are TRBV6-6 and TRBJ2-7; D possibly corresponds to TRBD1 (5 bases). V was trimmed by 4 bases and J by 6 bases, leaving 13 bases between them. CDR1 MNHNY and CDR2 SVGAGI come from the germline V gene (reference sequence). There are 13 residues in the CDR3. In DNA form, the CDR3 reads TGTGCCAGCAGTTCTGTCAGGGTTGGCGAGCAGTACTTC. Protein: CASSSVRVGEQYF.

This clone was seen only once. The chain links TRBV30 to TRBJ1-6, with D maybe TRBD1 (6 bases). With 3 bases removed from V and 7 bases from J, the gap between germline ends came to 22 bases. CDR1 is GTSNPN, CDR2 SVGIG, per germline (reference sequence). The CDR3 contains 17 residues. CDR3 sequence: CAWRPYRSQGGNSPLHF. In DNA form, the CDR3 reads TGTGCCTGGAGGCCTTACCGGTCACAGGGCGGGAATTCACCCCTCCACTTT.

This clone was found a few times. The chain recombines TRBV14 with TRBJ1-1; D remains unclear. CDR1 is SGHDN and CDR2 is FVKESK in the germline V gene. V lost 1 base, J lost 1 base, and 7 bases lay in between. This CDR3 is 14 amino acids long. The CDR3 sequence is CASSQVRANTEAFF. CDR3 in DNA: TGTGCCAGCAGCCAAGTCCGGGCGAACACTGAAGCTTTCTTT.